The 10 T cell receptor beta chains listed next were all sequenced from one sample in a study of technical replicates of blood from a handful of donors (dated by TCRdb to the late 2010s). The library was generated by the immunoSEQ multiplex PCR assay. Drawn from immuneACCESS, this table holds only the in-frame rearrangements with V and J called that TCRdb kept. Clones are partly lost; checked studies trace under half to an unresolved V gene and leave the rest unexplained. The sample table contains about 79,000 clones; only one count was recorded for under 95% of them. The ten largest clonotypes hold roughly 0.26% of the sample. Sequenced material: T cells isolated from PBMCs. The receptors originated from a human donor in good health.

The chain combines TRBV25-1 with TRBJ2-2; maybe TRBD1 (6 bases). With 4 bases removed from V and 1 base from J, the gap between germline ends came to 13 bases. The CDR3 covers 16 residues. Germline CDR1 reads MGHDK; CDR2 reads SYGVNS. The CDR3 protein is CASSARQAWNTGELFF. CDR3 nucleotides: TGTGCCAGCAGTGCCCGACAGGCCTGGAACACCGGGGAGCTGTTTTTT.

The gene calls are TRBV5-5 and TRBJ1-1; D call uncertain. V was trimmed by 4 bases and J by 4 bases, leaving 11 bases between them. The CDR3 consists of 13 residues. Germline values: CDR1 SGHKS, CDR2 YYEKEE (reference sequence). CDR3 sequence reads: CASSPLPTTEAFF. For the CDR3, the DNA is TGTGCCAGCAGCCCCCTACCTACCACTGAAGCTTTCTTT.

This clone has only a few counts. This chain links TRBV19 with TRBJ1-2, with 9 positions matching TRBD1. CDR1 and CDR2 from the germline V gene are LNHDA and SQIVND (reference sequence). The CDR3 has 14 residues. Trimming at V came to 5 bases and at J to 4 bases, leaving 5 bases not matched to a gene. The CDR3 DNA sequence: TGTGCCAGTAGTGTGGGACAGGGATCCTATGGCTACACCTTC. Protein sequence: CASSVGQGSYGYTF.

The CDR3 coding sequence is TGCGCCAGCAGATGGCAGCAAGAGACCCAGTACTTC. Amino acid sequence: CASRWQQETQYF. This chain joins TRBV5-1 and TRBJ2-5; D is undetermined. The ends were cut back, 5 bases at V and 2 bases at J, with 7 bases in the middle. The CDR3 loop spans 12 amino acids. Germline V gene lookup returns CDR1 SGHRS and CDR2 YFSETQ.

The CDR3 sequence is CASSEGKGLAGDTGELFF. The CDR3 coding sequence is TGTGCCAGCAGTGAAGGTAAAGGACTAGCGGGAGACACCGGGGAGCTGTTTTTT. The rearrangement joins TRBV6-1 to TRBJ2-2, with TRBD2 matching over 13 bases. CDR1 and CDR2 (germline): MNHNS, SASEGT. The CDR3 totals 18 residues. V gave up 1 base and J gave up 3 bases; unmatched junction bases: 5.

The rearrangement joins TRBV5-1 to TRBJ1-2, with 7 bases identical to TRBD1. The V gene's germline CDR1 is SGHRS and CDR2 YFSETQ. V was clipped by 1 base and J by 2 bases; unmatched bases: 5. The CDR3 has 15 residues. The CDR3 DNA sequence: TGCGCCAGCAGCTTGAGTTTGGACAGGAACTATGGCTACACCTTC. Translating gives CASSLSLDRNYGYTF.

The chain is built from TRBV18 and TRBJ1-1, with TRBD1 as a possible D gene (6 bases). Germline CDR1 and CDR2: KGHSH and LQKENI. This CDR3 has 16 residues. Trimming pared 3 bases from V and 4 bases from J, leaving 18 bases between. The CDR3 nucleotides are TGTGCCAGCTCACCCCCCTGGGCAGGGGATGGCACTGAAGCTTTCTTT. This gives the protein CASSPPWAGDGTEAFF.

As DNA, the CDR3 is TGCGCCAGCAGCTTGGGACAGGGAAACGAGCAGTACTTC. It codes for CASSLGQGNEQYF. The chain uses TRBV5-1 and TRBJ2-7; 7 positions match TRBD1. The CDR3 sequence is 13 residues long. CDR1 and CDR2 from the germline V gene are SGHRS and YFSETQ. V was pared by 0 bases and J by 5 bases, with 2 bases of the junction left unmatched.

This clone appeared a single time. CDR3 amino acids: CASRGRVGGPNNEQFF. Written as DNA, the CDR3 is TGTGCCAGCAGGGGGAGGGTTGGGGGGCCCAACAATGAGCAGTTCTTC. V usage is TRBV2 and J usage is TRBJ2-1; D perhaps matches TRBD2 (7 bases). Trimming left V 6 bases short and J 5 bases short, with 20 bases between. The CDR3 loop spans 16 amino acids. Looked up from germline, CDR1 is SNHLY and CDR2 is FYNNEI.

CDR3 loop: CASSPRSEGTEAFF. In DNA form, the CDR3 reads TGTGCCAGCTCACCCAGATCCGAGGGCACTGAAGCTTTCTTT. The V and J genes are TRBV18 and TRBJ1-1; D remains unclear. CDR3 length equals 14 residues. The V end lost 3 bases, the J end lost 4 bases, and 12 bases lay between the germline ends. From germline, CDR1 is KGHSH and CDR2 LQKENI.